What follows are 27 T cell receptor beta chains derived from one specimen sequenced in a study of blood T cells in healthy people across ages. For the second PCR, which ran for roughly 6 to 11 cycles, a sample-barcoded 5' primer and a J-beta primer mix were used. TCRdb recomputed calls from the 5' RACE reads with MiXCR, one row per CDR3 protein. Of about 1,600,000 distinct CDR3 sequences in the sample, 42% were seen once. The material sequenced was blood. The source is a woman aged 18 to 35 in good health.

The sample holds a few counts of this clonotype. The V gene is TRBV9, the J gene TRBJ2-7, with TRBD2 as a possible D gene (6 bases). Germline V CDR1 and CDR2: SGDLS, YYNGEE. Between the trimmed V and J ends, which lost 4 bases and 5 bases, there was a span of 19 bases. The CDR3 length is 15 residues. The CDR3, as DNA: TGTGCCAGCAGCCCTTCGGGGGTTCCCCTCCACGAGCAGTACTTC. It yields the protein CASSPSGVPLHEQYF. The full variable domain, with the rest looked up from reference TRBV9 and TRBJ2-7, is DSGVTQTPKHLITATGQRVTLRCSPRSGDLSVYWYQQSLDQGLQFLIQYYNGEERAKGNILERFSAQQFPDLHSELNLSSLELGDSALYFCASSPSGVPLHEQYFGPGTRLTVT.

The V call is TRBV12-3 or TRBV12-4, the J call TRBJ1-4; weak D call: TRBD1 (6 bases). The CDR3 runs 13 residues. Trimming took 6 bases from V and 8 from J, leaving 13 bases between them. This CDR3 is CASRDYGGEKLFF. The CDR3 coding sequence is TGTGCCAGCAGGGACTACGGGGGCGAAAAACTGTTTTTT.

The V call is TRBV30, the J call TRBJ2-3, with unresolved D. From germline, CDR1 is GTSNPN and CDR2 SVGIG (reference sequence). Trimming pared 1 base from V and 6 bases from J, leaving 11 bases between. The CDR3 is made up of 13 amino acids. The CDR3 coding sequence is TGTGCCTGGAGTGATTCCGCGAGGGATACGCAGTATTTT. Its translation is CAWSDSARDTQYF. Complete variable domain (other parts from reference TRBV30 and TRBJ2-3): SQTIHQWPATLVQPVGSPLSLECTVEGTSNPNLYWYRQAAGRGLQLLFYSVGIGQISSEVPQNLSASRPQDRQFILSSKKLLLSDSGFYLCAWSDSARDTQYFGPGTRLTVL.

This clonotype was found a few times. This chain joins TRBV6-5 and TRBJ1-6; 7 nucleotides line up with TRBD1. The V gene end was trimmed by 2 bases and the J gene end by 7 bases; junction bases not matched to a gene: 11. Germline CDR1 is MNHEY and CDR2 is SVGAGI. The CDR3 length is 17 residues. In DNA, the CDR3 is TGTGCCAGCAGTTACCACTTAACCGGGACAGCAAATTCACCCCTCCACTTT. Its protein is CASSYHLTGTANSPLHF.

V gene TRBV7-9 combines with J gene TRBJ1-2, with D hard to call. Looked up from germline, CDR1 is SEHNR and CDR2 is FQNEAQ (reference sequence). V was clipped by 1 base and J by 6 bases, with 12 bases between them. The CDR3 has 14 residues. As DNA, the CDR3 is TGTGCCAGCAGCTTAGGGTCAGACTTTCATGGCTACACCTTC. It is translated as CASSLGSDFHGYTF. The whole variable domain, remainder taken from reference TRBV7-9 and TRBJ1-2, is DTGVSQNPRHKITKRGQNVTFRCDPISEHNRLYWYRQTLGQGPEFLTYFQNEAQLEKSRLLSDRFSAERPKGSFSTLEIQRTEQGDSAMYLCASSLGSDFHGYTFGSGTRLTVV.

The chain is built from TRBV11-1 and TRBJ1-2; 7 nucleotides align to TRBD1. The germline CDR1 and CDR2 sequences are SGHAT and FQDESV (reference sequence). The CDR3 totals 14 residues. Unmatched junction bases numbered 7, after V lost 6 bases and J lost 3 bases. CDR3 sequence reads: CASRGQPEDYGYTF. For the CDR3, the DNA is TGTGCCAGCAGGGGACAGCCCGAAGACTATGGCTACACCTTC.

V is TRBV5-1 and J is TRBJ2-3, with 11 positions matching TRBD1. The V and J ends lost 4 bases and 6 bases, in that order; junction bases with no gene match: 10. This CDR3 is 16 amino acids long. The germline V gene encodes CDR1 SGHRS and CDR2 YFSETQ. This CDR3 reads CASSRFGQGAEDTQYF. Here the CDR3 DNA reads TGCGCCAGCAGCAGATTCGGACAGGGGGCCGAGGATACGCAGTATTTT.

To note about this clonotype: The junction and the germline gene differ at one end; a read error may be behind it. This chain joins TRBV7-3 and TRBJ1-2; the D gene is possibly TRBD1 (6 bases). This CDR3 is 14 amino acids long. CDR1 SGHTA and CDR2 FQGTGA come from the germline V gene. This CDR3 reads CACSVDSSTYGYTF. As DNA, the CDR3 is TGTGCCTGCAGCGTGGACAGCAGTACCTATGGCTACACCTTC.

This chain links TRBV6-6 with TRBJ2-3, with D perhaps matching TRBD1 (5 bases). V gave up 6 bases and J gave up 0 bases, with 10 bases separating them. Germline loops: CDR1 MNHNY, CDR2 SVGAGI (reference sequence). The CDR3 is 14 amino acids. DNA for the CDR3: TGTGCCAGCAGCCACAGGCGTAGCACAGATACGCAGTATTTT. Translated: CASSHRRSTDTQYF.

Here the CDR3 reads CASSTGQGILSSDGYTF. Here the CDR3 DNA reads TGTGCCAGCAGTACAGGACAGGGGATACTTTCCTCTGATGGCTACACCTTC. This chain joins TRBV6-1 and TRBJ1-2, with 9 positions matching TRBD1. CDR1 is MNHNS, CDR2 SASEGT, per germline. This CDR3 region has 17 residues. Unmatched junction bases numbered 16, after V lost 5 bases and J lost 6 bases.

The V call is TRBV10-3, the J call TRBJ2-5; a weak D match, TRBD1 (6 bases). Germline CDR1 ENHRY, CDR2 SYGVKD. The V end lost 6 bases, the J end lost 0 bases, and 11 bases lay between the germline ends. This CDR3 is 14 amino acids long. This chain's CDR3 is CAISPRDNQETQYF. The CDR3 DNA is TGTGCCATCAGCCCCCGGGACAACCAAGAGACCCAGTACTTC.

This rearrangement joins TRBV4-1 to TRBJ1-1; D might be TRBD1 (5 bases). In germline, CDR1 is MGHRA, CDR2 YSYEKL. The CDR3 spans 15 residues. V gave up 5 bases and J gave up 6 bases, with 19 bases separating them. The CDR3 bases are TGCGCCAGCAGCTCGGGGGGGGTCTTAAGCGCTGAAGCTTTCTTT. Translated, it gives CASSSGGVLSAEAFF.

The chain uses TRBV5-5 and TRBJ1-2, with TRBD1 matching over 7 bases. Germline assignment: CDR1 SGHKS and CDR2 YYEKEE (reference sequence). This CDR3 is 15 amino acids long. V gave up 1 base and J gave up 2 bases; unmatched junction bases: 5. CDR3 bases: TGTGCCAGCAGCTTGACGCCAGGGGGAAACTATGGCTACACCTTC. Its translation: CASSLTPGGNYGYTF.

The rearrangement links TRBV20-1 to TRBJ2-1, with 11 bases fitting TRBD2. Gene TRBJ2-7 matches the end of the DNA better, so the J call may be wrong. Germline V gene lookup returns CDR1 DFQATT and CDR2 SNEGSKA (reference sequence). The CDR3 covers 14 residues. The CDR3 reads CSARTSGPANEQYF. CDR3 in DNA: TGCAGTGCTCGGACTAGCGGGCCGGCCAATGAGCAGTACTTC.

This clonotype was detected a few times. V gene TRBV6-6 combines with J gene TRBJ1-2, with 7 bases aligning to TRBD1. Germline lookup yields CDR1 MNHNY and CDR2 SVGAGI (reference sequence). V was pared by 5 bases and J by 4 bases, with 10 bases of the junction left unmatched. This CDR3 region has 15 residues. The CDR3 protein is CASSKLQQGTYGYTF. For the CDR3, the DNA is TGTGCCAGCAGTAAGCTACAACAGGGGACCTATGGCTACACCTTC.

The gene calls are TRBV29-1 and TRBJ2-4, with D perhaps assigned TRBD1 or TRBD2 (6 bases each). The closer fit of TRBJ2-5 to the DNA end suggests the J call may be wrong. The germline CDR1 and CDR2 sequences are SQVTM and ANQGSEA. The CDR3 runs 14 residues. The DNA of the CDR3 is TGCAGCGTTGAAGATGGAGGGGGAGGAGAGACCCAGTACTTC. This sequence encodes CSVEDGGGGETQYF.

This clonotype was seen at least ten times. The genes are TRBV3-1 and TRBJ2-1; D may be TRBD2 (7 bases). The germline CDR1 and CDR2 sequences are LGHDT and YNNKEL (reference sequence). CDR3 length equals 16 residues. Between the trimmed V and J ends, which lost 7 bases and 3 bases, there was a span of 19 bases. CDR3 sequence: CASTLRGGEDYNEQFF. In nucleotides, the CDR3 is TGTGCCAGCACCCTAAGGGGGGGGGAGGACTACAATGAGCAGTTCTTC.

V and J are TRBV7-2 and TRBJ2-7; D not certain. The V end was cut by 5 bases, the J end by 3 bases, with 14 bases between. The CDR3 contains 14 residues. In germline, CDR1 is SGHTA, CDR2 FQGNSA. Here the CDR3 DNA reads TGTGCCAGCAGCCCTCTAGGACCTATCTACGAGCAGTACTTC. Residues: CASSPLGPIYEQYF.

The rearrangement uses TRBV4-2 and TRBJ2-1; 14 positions agree with TRBD2. CDR3 length equals 16 residues. Germline V gene data show CDR1 as LGHNA and CDR2 as YNFKEQ. Losses at the gene ends were 1 base for V and 9 bases for J; bases not matched to a gene: 5. In DNA form, the CDR3 reads TGTGCCAGCAGCCAAGCTGAGACTAGCGGGAGGGCTGAGCAGTTCTTC. Translating gives CASSQAETSGRAEQFF.

V usage is TRBV10-3 and J usage is TRBJ1-5; D is ambiguous. V was shortened by 3 bases and J by 0 bases, with 12 bases between the two germline ends. Germline V gives CDR1 ENHRY, CDR2 SYGVKD. The CDR3 is 16 residues long. Written as DNA, the CDR3 is TGTGCCATCAGTGATTCCCCGAGCTATAGCAATCAGCCCCAGCATTTT. Its protein is CAISDSPSYSNQPQHF.

The chain joins TRBV7-9 to TRBJ1-2; 9 nucleotides agree with TRBD1. With V trimmed by 4 bases and J by 5 bases, 8 bases remained unmatched. The germline CDR1 and CDR2 sequences are SEHNR and FQNEAQ (reference sequence). The CDR3 covers 15 residues. The CDR3 here is CASSSRDRDLYGYTF. CDR3 DNA: TGTGCCAGCAGCTCCCGGGACAGGGATCTGTATGGCTACACCTTC. Based on the CDR3 plus reference TRBV7-9 and TRBJ1-2, the full variable domain is DTGVSQNPRHKITKRGQNVTFRCDPISEHNRLYWYRQTLGQGPEFLTYFQNEAQLEKSRLLSDRFSAERPKGSFSTLEIQRTEQGDSAMYLCASSSRDRDLYGYTFGSGTRLTVV.

There are a few counts of this clonotype. This chain joins TRBV21-1 and TRBJ1-2; the table's TRBD1 call for D was not verified on the DNA. TRBV21-1 is a pseudogene. This CDR3 spans 15 amino acids. The CDR3 reads CASSPGQGKPYGYTF. The CDR3 nucleotides read TGTGCCAGCAGCCCGGGACAGGGGAAACCCTATGGCTACACCTTC.

This sequence joins TRBV5-1 and TRBJ2-3; D is possibly TRBD1 (6 bases). CDR1 and CDR2 (germline): SGHRS, YFSETQ. The CDR3 spans 15 residues. Between the trimmed V and J ends, which lost 10 bases and 4 bases, there was a span of 22 bases. Written as DNA, the CDR3 is TGCGCCGGTAGTCGTGCTGGGGGCGGCTCAGATACGCAGTATTTT. Translated, it gives CAGSRAGGGSDTQYF.

The chain couples TRBV5-5 to TRBJ2-1; no clear D. Germline V lookup: CDR1 SGHKS, CDR2 YYEKEE (reference sequence). The CDR3 loop spans 15 amino acids. V was trimmed by 2 bases and J by 0 bases, leaving 9 bases between them. DNA for the CDR3: TGTGCCAGCAGCTTTCAGATCGGCTCCTACAATGAGCAGTTCTTC. Encoded protein: CASSFQIGSYNEQFF. Variable domain in full (rest from reference TRBV5-5 and TRBJ2-1): DAGVTQSPTHLIKTRGQQVTLRCSPISGHKSVSWYQQVLGQGPQFIFQYYEKEERGRGNFPDRFSARQFPNYSSELNVNALLLGDSALYLCASSFQIGSYNEQFFGPGTRLTVL.

There are a few counts of this clonotype. The chain uses TRBV6-1 and TRBJ2-7; possibly TRBD1 for D (6 bases). From germline, CDR1 is MNHNS and CDR2 SASEGT. V shed 3 bases and J shed 0 bases, with 12 bases lying between them. This CDR3 has 15 residues. CDR3 loop: CASSDLGRGSYEQYF. The CDR3 DNA sequence: TGTGCCAGCAGTGACCTTGGCAGGGGCTCCTACGAGCAGTACTTC.

This clonotype was counted between two and nine times. The rearrangement joins TRBV10-3 to TRBJ2-5; the match to TRBD2 covers 9 bases. Germline V gene sequence: CDR1 ENHRY, CDR2 SYGVKD. Unmatched junction bases numbered 9, after V lost 10 bases and J lost 3 bases. The CDR3 covers 14 residues. The CDR3 sequence: CATRREGGKETQYF. CDR3 DNA sequence: TGTGCCACACGGCGGGAGGGGGGGAAAGAGACCCAGTACTTC.

The CDR3 DNA follows: TGTGCCATCAGAACCGGGACAGAGAGCATGAACACTGAAGCTTTCTTT. Translation: CAIRTGTESMNTEAFF. The chain joins TRBV10-3 to TRBJ1-1; 7 bases map to TRBD1. The J segment lost 0 bases and the V segment lost 6 bases, leaving 10 bases of the junction unmatched. CDR3 length: 16 residues. CDR1 is ENHRY, CDR2 SYGVKD, per germline.